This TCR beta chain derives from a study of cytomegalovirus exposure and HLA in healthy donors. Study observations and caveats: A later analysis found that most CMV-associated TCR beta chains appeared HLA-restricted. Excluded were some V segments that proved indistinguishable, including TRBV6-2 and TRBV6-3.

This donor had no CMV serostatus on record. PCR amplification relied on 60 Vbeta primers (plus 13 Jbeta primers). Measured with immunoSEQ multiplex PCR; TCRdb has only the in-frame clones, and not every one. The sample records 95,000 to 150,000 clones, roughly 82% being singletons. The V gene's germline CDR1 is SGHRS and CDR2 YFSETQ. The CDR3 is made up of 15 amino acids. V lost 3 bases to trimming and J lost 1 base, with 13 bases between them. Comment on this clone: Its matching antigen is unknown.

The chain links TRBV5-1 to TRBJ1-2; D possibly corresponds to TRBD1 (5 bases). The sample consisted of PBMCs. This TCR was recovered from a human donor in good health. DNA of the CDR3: TGCGCCAGCAGCTGGACATCCGCTAATAACTATGGCTACACCTTC. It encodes CASSWTSANNYGYTF. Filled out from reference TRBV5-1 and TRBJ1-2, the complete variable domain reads KAGVTQTPRYLIKTRGQQVTLSCSPISGHRSVSWYQQTPGQGLQFLFEYFSETQRNKGNFPGRFSGRQFSNSRSEMNVSTLELGDSALYLCASSWTSANNYGYTFGSGTRLTVV.